This TCR beta chain appears in the sequencing data of a study of blood T cell repertoires in COVID-19 (TCRdb year 2020). Notes on the research overall: Collaborator samples came from the United States, Italy and Spain and covered acute and convalescent phases of COVID-19. The samples were drawn from two sources: the first 160 participants of the ongoing ImmuneRACE study, and 950 to 1,500 subjects contributed by 6 global collaborators. The prospective study material was composed of cDNA or gDNA derived from T cells, B-cell-depleted T cells, or PBMCs. The dataset comprised deeply sampled blood TCRbeta repertoires from subjects exposed to, actively infected with, or recovered from COVID-19. HLA class I and class II types, where available, came from metadata supplied by the sample provider rather than from assay-based typing. A freely available public database, intended as a resource for researchers studying the immune response to SARS-CoV-2, is where the repertoires were released. Sample metadata almost always included a de-identified subject ID, COVID-19 status, age in years and sex. Beyond this particular receptor, the publication reports: How much clinical and demographic metadata was included differed by source and by participant, and the metadata was provided uncurated.

The CDR3 has 15 amino acids, counting the end cysteine and phenylalanine. Only the CDR3 DNA is retained, 45 bases long and in frame from the first base. From V the trimming removes 2 bases and from J it removes 4 bases, while the gene matches leave 9 bases of the junction unaccounted for. The germline V gene (reference sequence) provides CDR1 SGHKS and CDR2 YYEKEE. Whole blood was collected in K2EDTA tubes by collaborating institutions according to the institutions' own protocols. For TCRbeta analysis, collaborators shipped samples in one of three forms: frozen whole blood, isolated PBMCs, or DNA extracted from either of those sample types. With respect to this clone: No antigen is known for it. It has no much larger one-base neighbor in the sample; base qualities were not kept.

TCRbeta CDR3 regions were amplified from genomic DNA by means of the immunoSEQ Assay, a bias-controlled multiplex PCR. Concerning the study's data processing: Nucleated cell counts per sample were estimated from amplification of reference gene primers within the assay. To quantify the absolute abundance of each unique TCRbeta CDR3 rearrangement, sequence reads were collapsed and filtered. For each sample, productive Simpson clonality was calculated by taking the square root of Simpson's diversity index across productive rearrangements. In its TCRdb copy, this immuneACCESS table keeps in-frame sequences only and misses some clones. Where compared with another copy, unresolved V genes explain less than half of these, and the others have no known cause. From that table come the V and J calls and clone size; the DNA was used to work out D and trimming. Here the sample has approximately 130,000 clones; roughly four fifths occur a single time. The top ten clonotypes cover 9.5% to 15% of the sample.

The receptor comes from a human donor in a cohort sampled during active COVID-19. The rearrangement combines TRBV5-5 with TRBJ2-7; TRBD1 lines up with 7 middle nucleotides. Sequences were obtained from peripheral blood. The CDR3 region has the sequence CASSLRRDSHYEQYF. At the DNA level, the sequence is TGTGCCAGCAGCTTAAGACGGGACAGCCATTACGAGCAGTACTTC.